Below are 28 T cell receptor beta chains sequenced from a single sample in a study of T cells expressing NK-cell markers. TCRdb re-analyzed the 5' RACE reads; it lists each CDR3 protein once, without DNA. The record lists some 500,000 distinct CDR3 sequences, of which the ten most abundant hold approximately 1.4%. The material sequenced was blood T cells: a sorted CD56 or NKG2C T cell subset, CD4+ or CD8+ T cells, or bulk PBMC T cells (not recorded which). All receptors derive from a woman aged 45 to 65 in good health.

The genes are TRBV4-1 and TRBJ1-5. Germline V gene data show CDR1 as MGHRA and CDR2 as YSYEKL. This CDR3 spans 13 amino acids. The CDR3 loop reads CARGGDPFQPQHF.

V gene TRBV7-8 combines with J gene TRBJ2-5; the TRBD1 assignment by TCRdb is unverifiable without DNA. CDR1 and CDR2 (germline): SGHVS, FQNEAQ. This CDR3 has 13 amino acids. The CDR3 loop is CASNKVRAKTQYF. Drawing the rest from reference TRBV7-8 and TRBJ2-5, the complete variable domain is GAGVSQSPRYKVAKRGQDVALRCDPISGHVSLFWYQQALGQGPEFLTYFQNEAQLDKSGLPSDRFFAERPEGSVSTLKIQRTQQEDSAVYLCASNKVRAKTQYFGPGTRLLVL.

This chain links TRBV27 with TRBJ2-3; TCRdb's D call, TRBD2, is unchecked because there is no DNA. The CDR3 contains 16 residues. Per germline, CDR1 MNHEY and CDR2 SMNVEV (reference sequence). CDR3: CASTNVPAGRTDTQYF.

The chain's CDR3 is CSAKPNRGNPYGYTF. The J gene is TRBJ1-2, the V gene TRBV20-1; the TCRdb D gene call, TRBD1, has no DNA to confirm it. This CDR3 is 15 amino acids long. Germline values: CDR1 DFQATT, CDR2 SNEGSKA (reference sequence).

This sequence joins TRBV27 and TRBJ2-1. The CDR3 consists of 14 residues. Germline V gives CDR1 MNHEY, CDR2 SMNVEV (reference sequence). CDR3: CASGQAYTYNEQFF.

The rearrangement joins TRBV14 to TRBJ1-1. The CDR3 consists of 12 residues. Germline CDR1 SGHDN, CDR2 FVKESK. The CDR3 protein is CASSQERAYAFF.

The chain joins TRBV5-5 to TRBJ2-5; the TCRdb call, TRBD1, lacks DNA for checking. The germline V gene encodes CDR1 SGHKS and CDR2 YYEKEE (reference sequence). The CDR3 contains 14 residues. CDR3 residues: CASSGQGQLKTQYF.

This chain links TRBV7-3 with TRBJ1-1; TCRdb names TRBD1, which stays unverified in the absence of DNA. The CDR3 sequence is 15 residues long. Germline CDR1 is SGHTA and CDR2 is FQGTGA. The CDR3 sequence is CASSLPPLDRTEAFF.

CDR3 in amino acids: CASSRGGAEQFF. The V and J genes are TRBV7-6 and TRBJ2-1; absent DNA, TCRdb's TRBD1 call cannot be checked. Germline lookup yields CDR1 SGHVS and CDR2 FNYEAQ. This CDR3 has 12 amino acids.

V gene TRBV10-3 combines with J gene TRBJ2-5; the TCRdb call, TRBD1, lacks DNA for checking. The CDR3 runs 16 residues. Germline V lookup: CDR1 ENHRY, CDR2 SYGVKD. The CDR3 spells CAISESAGPEVETQYF.

The CDR3 region is CSVRAGLQNTEAFF. The V and J genes are TRBV29-1 and TRBJ1-1. Per the germline V gene, CDR1 is SQVTM and CDR2 is ANQGSEA. The CDR3 is made up of 14 amino acids.

The V call is TRBV6-5, the J call TRBJ2-3; TCRdb proposes TRBD1, but this gene call is untestable without DNA. The CDR3 sequence is 14 residues long. Germline V gives CDR1 MNHEY, CDR2 SVGAGI. CDR3: CATKRGHGTDTQYF.

The rearrangement links TRBV7-2 to TRBJ1-5. Germline CDR1 SGHTA, CDR2 FQGNSA. The CDR3 contains 14 residues. CDR3 amino acids: CASSLLGGDQPQHF.

The chain couples TRBV27 to TRBJ2-2; TCRdb gives TRBD1 as the D gene, but with no DNA this cannot be confirmed. Germline CDR1 and CDR2: MNHEY and SMNVEV (reference sequence). The CDR3 has 16 residues. CDR3 in amino acids: CASSLSGTGKTGELFF.

The rearrangement joins TRBV4-1 to TRBJ2-5; no DNA is available, so the TRBD1 call from TCRdb remains unchecked. Germline V gene sequence: CDR1 MGHRA, CDR2 YSYEKL. The CDR3 totals 14 residues. CDR3 sequence: CASSQRPGYETQYF.

J is TRBJ2-3 and V is TRBV24-1; as DNA is missing, the TRBD2 call by TCRdb cannot be tested. This CDR3 is built from 14 residues. CDR1 and CDR2 from the germline V gene are KGHDR and SFDVKD. CDR3: CATRGGVSTDTQYF.

This CDR3 reads CASSDLDLNYGYTF. The rearrangement joins TRBV5-1 to TRBJ1-2. Germline V gene lookup returns CDR1 SGHRS and CDR2 YFSETQ. The CDR3 covers 14 residues.

The J gene is TRBJ2-1, the V gene TRBV9; absent DNA, TCRdb's TRBD1 call cannot be checked. The CDR3 has 16 amino acids. The germline CDR1 and CDR2 sequences are SGDLS and YYNGEE. The CDR3 sequence: CASSTPNPGNHNEQFF.

This chain links TRBV5-1 with TRBJ2-7; TCRdb reports TRBD1, a call that lacks DNA to check it against. CDR1 is SGHRS, CDR2 YFSETQ, per germline. The CDR3 has 14 residues. CDR3: CASSPGPKPYEQYF.

The gene calls are TRBV2 and TRBJ2-1; the D gene TCRdb calls, TRBD2, cannot be checked with no DNA. Germline-derived CDR1 and CDR2 are SNHLY and FYNNEI. The CDR3 spans 15 residues. This CDR3 reads CASNIAGRDNNEQFF.

CDR3 loop: CASSPRRGGGVNEQFF. The rearrangement links TRBV3-1 to TRBJ2-1; the TRBD2 assignment by TCRdb is unverifiable without DNA. Germline V gene lookup returns CDR1 LGHDT and CDR2 YNNKEL (reference sequence). The CDR3 extends over 16 amino acids.

This chain connects TRBV4-1 to TRBJ2-1; the D call of TRBD1 rests on TCRdb alone, since no DNA is present to check it. This CDR3 is 16 amino acids long. Germline V CDR1 and CDR2: MGHRA, YSYEKL. The CDR3 protein is CASSQDRWASYNEQFF.

The rearrangement uses TRBV7-7 and TRBJ2-3; as DNA is missing, the TRBD1 call by TCRdb cannot be tested. CDR1 is SSHAT and CDR2 is FNYEAQ in the germline V gene (reference sequence). The CDR3 consists of 15 residues. The CDR3 here is CASSLGTGVSDTQYF.

V gene TRBV10-3 combines with J gene TRBJ1-1; TCRdb returns TRBD1, unconfirmable since there is no DNA. CDR1 ENHRY and CDR2 SYGVKD come from the germline V gene. The CDR3 runs 14 residues. Here the CDR3 reads CAISLGQPNTEAFF.

This chain uses TRBV30 with TRBJ1-5; TCRdb indicates TRBD1, and absent DNA this call remains unverified. Looked up from germline, CDR1 is GTSNPN and CDR2 is SVGIG (reference sequence). The CDR3 loop spans 15 amino acids. The CDR3 loop is CAWAGRQGRNQPQHF.

The rearrangement uses TRBV7-2 and TRBJ2-1; TCRdb returns TRBD2, unconfirmable since there is no DNA. The CDR3 totals 16 residues. Germline lookup yields CDR1 SGHTA and CDR2 FQGNSA. CDR3 sequence: CASSSEGTSGYNEQFF. The full variable domain, in which reference TRBV7-2 and TRBJ2-1 provide the parts outside the CDR3, is GAGVSQSPSNKVTEKGKDVELRCDPISGHTALYWYRQSLGQGLEFLIYFQGNSAPDKSGLPSDRFSAERTGGSVSTLTIQRTQQEDSAVYLCASSSEGTSGYNEQFFGPGTRLTVL.

The CDR3 sequence is CSARDLREGRNEQFF. The rearrangement links TRBV20-1 to TRBJ2-1; TCRdb gives TRBD2 as the D gene, but with no DNA this cannot be confirmed. Germline V lookup: CDR1 DFQATT, CDR2 SNEGSKA (reference sequence). The CDR3 runs 15 residues.

This chain joins TRBV27 and TRBJ2-7; TCRdb calls TRBD1, which cannot be checked without DNA. The CDR3 contains 15 residues. Germline CDR1 is MNHEY and CDR2 is SMNVEV (reference sequence). The CDR3 region is CASSSQAGLSYEQYF.